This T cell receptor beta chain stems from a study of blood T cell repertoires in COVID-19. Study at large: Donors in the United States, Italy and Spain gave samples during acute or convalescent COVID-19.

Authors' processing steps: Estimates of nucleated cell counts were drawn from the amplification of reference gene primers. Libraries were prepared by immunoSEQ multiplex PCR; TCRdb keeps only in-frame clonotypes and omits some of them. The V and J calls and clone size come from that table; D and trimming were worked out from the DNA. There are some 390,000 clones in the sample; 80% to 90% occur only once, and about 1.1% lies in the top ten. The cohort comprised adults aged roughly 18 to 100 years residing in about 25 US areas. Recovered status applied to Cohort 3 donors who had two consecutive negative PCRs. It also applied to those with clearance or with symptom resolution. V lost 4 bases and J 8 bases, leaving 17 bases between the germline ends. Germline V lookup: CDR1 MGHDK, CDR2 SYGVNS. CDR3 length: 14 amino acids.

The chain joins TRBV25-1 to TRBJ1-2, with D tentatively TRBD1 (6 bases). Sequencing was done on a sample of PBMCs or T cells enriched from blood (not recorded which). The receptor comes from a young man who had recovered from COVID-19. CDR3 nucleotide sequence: TGTGCCAGCAGTGCCGGGACATTACATGTGGGCTACACCTTC. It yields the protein CASSAGTLHVGYTF.